This is a list of T cell receptor beta chains from one sample in a study of T cells in Graves' hyperthyroidism and ophthalmopathy. From the multiplex PCR reads, TCRdb called clonotypes with MiXCR, one entry per CDR3 protein. The sample includes about 640,000 distinct CDR3 sequences, just under 45% seen only once; the top ten take roughly 7.2%. The sample was peripheral blood or thyroid tissue (not recorded which). These TCRs come from an adult man with Graves' disease, either hyperthyroidism or ophthalmopathy (not recorded which). CDR3s include the opening cysteine and the closing phenylalanine or tryptophan. D genes are given only for firm matches. Clone sizes are given selectively: once, few, many, or a class where the clone is expanded.

clone_size	d_call	v_call	j_call	cdr3_nt	cdr3_aa
.	.	TRBV7-9	TRBJ1-1	TGTGCCAGCAGCCCCCAGAACACTGAAGCTTCCTTT	CASSPQNTEASF
.	.	TRBV29-1	TRBJ1-3	TGCAGCGTCACGTCCAGCGGACCGAACACCATATATTTT	CSVTSSGPNTIYF
.	.	TRBV7-2	TRBJ1-2	TGTGCCAGCAGCTTAGCGGAGGCTAACTATGGCTACACCTTC	CASSLAEANYGYTF
.	.	TRBV10-3	TRBJ1-1	TGTGCCATCAGTGACGTGGACACTGAAGCTTTCTTT	CAISDVDTEAFF
.	.	TRBV6-6	TRBJ1-2	TGTGCCAGCAGTTACTCCGCGGACTCTGGCTATGGCTACACCTTC	CASSYSADSGYGYTF
few	.	TRBV27	TRBJ2-2	TGTGCCAGCAGTCAGGGAGGGGAGCTGTTTTTT	CASSQGGELFF
.	.	TRBV20-1	TRBJ2-5	TGCAGTGCTAACACGCAGGGGAAACCTAAAGAGACCCAGTACTTC	CSANTQGKPKETQYF
many	.	TRBV7-6	TRBJ1-1	TGTGCCAGCAGCCCACCGTTGACTGAAGCTTTCTTT	CASSPPLTEAFF
.	.	TRBV2	TRBJ1-2	TGTGCCAGCAGTTACGGGACTACCTATGGCTACACCTTC	CASSYGTTYGYTF
once	.	TRBV12-3/TRBV12-4	TRBJ1-1	.	CASSSSLMAGGGEAFF
.	TRBD1	TRBV6-5	TRBJ2-7	TGTGCCAGCAGCCTACAGGGGACAGGTCTCGAGCAGTACTTC	CASSLQGTGLEQYF
.	TRBD1	TRBV6-5	TRBJ1-4	TGTGCCAGCAGTTTCGGGACAGGGGGAGAAAAACTGTTTTTT	CASSFGTGGEKLFF
.	.	TRBV12-3/TRBV12-4	TRBJ2-7	TGTGCCAGCAGTTACACAGTGCCAACCTACGAGCAGTACTTC	CASSYTVPTYEQYF
.	.	TRBV12-3/TRBV12-4	TRBJ1-1	TGTGCCAGCAGTTTAAAGGGTAGGAAGGCTGAAGCTTTCTTT	CASSLKGRKAEAFF
.	TRBD2	TRBV11-2	TRBJ2-7	TGTGCCAGCAGCCCCGGGACTAGCGCCCCCTACGAGCAGTACTTC	CASSPGTSAPYEQYF